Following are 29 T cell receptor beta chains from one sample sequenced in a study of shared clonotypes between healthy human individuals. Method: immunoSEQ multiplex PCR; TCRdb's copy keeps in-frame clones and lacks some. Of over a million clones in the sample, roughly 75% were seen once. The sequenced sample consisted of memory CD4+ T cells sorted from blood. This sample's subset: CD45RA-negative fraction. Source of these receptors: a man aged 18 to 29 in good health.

For the CDR3, the DNA is TGCGCCAGCAGCCAAGAAGGCCAGACTGAAGCTTTCTTT. Its protein is CASSQEGQTEAFF. The chain is built from TRBV4-3 and TRBJ1-1, with D unclear. Trimming removed 0 bases from V and 5 bases from J, with 7 bases in between. Germline-derived CDR1 and CDR2 are LGHNA and YSLEER. The CDR3 length is 13 residues.

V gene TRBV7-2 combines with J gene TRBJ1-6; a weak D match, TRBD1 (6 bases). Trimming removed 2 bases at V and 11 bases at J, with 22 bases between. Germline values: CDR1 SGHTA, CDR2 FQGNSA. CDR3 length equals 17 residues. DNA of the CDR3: TGTGCCAGCAGCTTAAGGACAGCCACAGGACCCGCCGCACCCCTCCACTTT. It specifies CASSLRTATGPAAPLHF.

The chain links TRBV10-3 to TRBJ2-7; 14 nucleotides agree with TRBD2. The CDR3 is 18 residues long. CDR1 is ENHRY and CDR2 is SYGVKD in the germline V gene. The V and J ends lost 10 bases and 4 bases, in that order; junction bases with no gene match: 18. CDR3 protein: CATRRSGLAGEGNYEQYF. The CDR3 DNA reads TGTGCCACCAGGCGCTCGGGACTAGCGGGAGAGGGGAATTACGAGCAGTACTTC.

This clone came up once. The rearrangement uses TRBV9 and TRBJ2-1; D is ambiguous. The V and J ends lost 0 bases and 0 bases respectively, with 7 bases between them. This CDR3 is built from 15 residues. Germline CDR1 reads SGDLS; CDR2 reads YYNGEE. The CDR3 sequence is CASSVAGNSYNEQFF. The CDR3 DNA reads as TGTGCCAGCAGCGTAGCAGGCAACTCCTACAATGAGCAGTTCTTC.

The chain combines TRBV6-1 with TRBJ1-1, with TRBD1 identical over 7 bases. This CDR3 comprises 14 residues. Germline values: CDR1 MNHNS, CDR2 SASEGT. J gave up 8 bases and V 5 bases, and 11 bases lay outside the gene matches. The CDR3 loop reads CASSLDRELVEAFF. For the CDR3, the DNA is TGTGCCAGCAGTTTAGACAGGGAGTTGGTGGAAGCTTTCTTT.

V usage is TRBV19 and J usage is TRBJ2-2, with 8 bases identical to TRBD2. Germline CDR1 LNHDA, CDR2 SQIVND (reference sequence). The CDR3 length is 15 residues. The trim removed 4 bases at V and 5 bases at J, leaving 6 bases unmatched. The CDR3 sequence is CASSTSGRRTGELFF. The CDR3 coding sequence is TGTGCCAGTAGTACTAGCGGGCGTCGAACCGGGGAGCTGTTTTTT.

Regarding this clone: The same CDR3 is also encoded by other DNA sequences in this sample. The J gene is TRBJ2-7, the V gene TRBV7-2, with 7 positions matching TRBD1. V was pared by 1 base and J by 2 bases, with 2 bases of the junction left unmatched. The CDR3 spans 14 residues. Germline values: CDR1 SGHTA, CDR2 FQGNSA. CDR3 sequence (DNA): TGTGCCAGCAGCTTAGGGCAGGGGGCCTACGAGCAGTACTTC. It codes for CASSLGQGAYEQYF.

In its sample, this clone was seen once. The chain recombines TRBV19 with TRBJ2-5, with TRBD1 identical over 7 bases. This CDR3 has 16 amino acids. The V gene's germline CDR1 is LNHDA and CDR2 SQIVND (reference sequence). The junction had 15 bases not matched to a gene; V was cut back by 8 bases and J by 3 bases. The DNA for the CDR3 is TGTGCCAGTGGGTGGCCAGACAGGGAACAGGAAGAGACCCAGTACTTC. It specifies CASGWPDREQEETQYF. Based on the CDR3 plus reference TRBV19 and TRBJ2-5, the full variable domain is DGGITQSPKYLFRKEGQNVTLSCEQNLNHDAMYWYRQDPGQGLRLIYYSQIVNDFQKGDIAEGYSVSREKKESFPLTVTSAQKNPTAFYLCASGWPDREQEETQYFGPGTRLLVL.

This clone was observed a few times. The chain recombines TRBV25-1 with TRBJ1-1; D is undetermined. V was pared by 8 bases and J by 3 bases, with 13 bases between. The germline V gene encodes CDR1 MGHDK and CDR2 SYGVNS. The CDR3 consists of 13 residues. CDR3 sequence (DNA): TGTGCCAGCCGGGCGGGAATTGACACTGAAGCTTTCTTT. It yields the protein CASRAGIDTEAFF.

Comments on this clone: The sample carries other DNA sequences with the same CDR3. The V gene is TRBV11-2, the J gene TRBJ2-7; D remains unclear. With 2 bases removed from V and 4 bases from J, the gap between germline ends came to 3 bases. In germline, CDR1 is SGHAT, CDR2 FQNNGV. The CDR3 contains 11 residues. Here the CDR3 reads CASSLRYEQYF. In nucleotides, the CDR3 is TGTGCCAGCAGCTTACGGTACGAGCAGTACTTC. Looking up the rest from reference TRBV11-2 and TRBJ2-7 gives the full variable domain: EAGVAQSPRYKIIEKRQSVAFWCNPISGHATLYWYQQILGQGPKLLIQFQNNGVVDDSQLPKDRFSAERLKGVDSTLKIQPAKLEDSAVYLCASSLRYEQYFGPGTRLTVT.

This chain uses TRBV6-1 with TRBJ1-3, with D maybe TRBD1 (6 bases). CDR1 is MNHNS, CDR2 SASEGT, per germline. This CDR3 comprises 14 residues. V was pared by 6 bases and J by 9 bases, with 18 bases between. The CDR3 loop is CASREPGQGVTIYF. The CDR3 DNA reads TGTGCCAGCAGGGAACCGGGACAAGGCGTCACCATATATTTT.

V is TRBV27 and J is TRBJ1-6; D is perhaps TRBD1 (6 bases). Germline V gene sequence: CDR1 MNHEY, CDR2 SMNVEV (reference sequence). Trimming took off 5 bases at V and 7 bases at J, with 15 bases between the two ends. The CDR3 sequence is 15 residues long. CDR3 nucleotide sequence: TGTGCCAGCAGTCCCTTCCGGACAGCCAATTCACCCCTCCACTTT. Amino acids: CASSPFRTANSPLHF.

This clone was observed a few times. The CDR3 region is CASTPGGIHSMISSYEQYF. CDR3 coding DNA: TGTGCCAGCACCCCCGGGGGGATACATAGCATGATTAGCTCCTACGAGCAGTACTTC. The rearrangement uses TRBV28 and TRBJ2-7, with 7 positions matching TRBD2. The V gene end was trimmed by 7 bases and the J gene end by 0 bases; junction bases not matched to a gene: 21. This CDR3 region has 19 residues. The germline gives CDR1 MDHEN, CDR2 SYDVKM.

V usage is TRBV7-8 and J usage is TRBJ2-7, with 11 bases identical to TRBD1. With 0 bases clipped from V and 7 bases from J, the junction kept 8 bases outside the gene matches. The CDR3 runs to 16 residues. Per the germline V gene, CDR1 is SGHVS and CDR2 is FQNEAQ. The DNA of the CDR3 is TGTGCCAGCAGCTTAGCAGGACAGGGGGCAAGAGAAGAGCAGTACTTC. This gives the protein CASSLAGQGAREEQYF.

CDR3 nucleotides: TGTGCCACCGGACAGACCGGGACTACCACAGATACGCAGTATTTT. Translation gives CATGQTGTTTDTQYF. This sequence joins TRBV2 and TRBJ2-3, with a possible D match to TRBD2 (7 bases). The ends were cut back, 10 bases at V and 2 bases at J, with 19 bases in the middle. The CDR3 is made up of 15 amino acids. Per germline, CDR1 SNHLY and CDR2 FYNNEI.

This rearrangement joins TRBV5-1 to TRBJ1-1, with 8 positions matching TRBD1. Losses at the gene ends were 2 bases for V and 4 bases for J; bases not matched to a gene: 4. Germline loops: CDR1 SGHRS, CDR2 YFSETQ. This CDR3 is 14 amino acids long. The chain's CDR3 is CASSFQGARTEAFF. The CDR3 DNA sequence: TGCGCCAGCAGCTTCCAGGGGGCGCGCACTGAAGCTTTCTTT. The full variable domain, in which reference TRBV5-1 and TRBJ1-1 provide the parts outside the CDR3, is KAGVTQTPRYLIKTRGQQVTLSCSPISGHRSVSWYQQTPGQGLQFLFEYFSETQRNKGNFPGRFSGRQFSNSRSEMNVSTLELGDSALYLCASSFQGARTEAFFGQGTRLTVV.

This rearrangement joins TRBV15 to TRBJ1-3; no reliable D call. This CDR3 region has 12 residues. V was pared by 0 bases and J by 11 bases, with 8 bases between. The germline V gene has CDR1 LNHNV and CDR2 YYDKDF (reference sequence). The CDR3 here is CATSRDTPAIYF. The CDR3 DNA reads TGTGCCACCAGCAGAGATACGCCGGCCATATATTTT.

CDR3 residues: CASSFNGRAETGELFF. CDR3 coding DNA: TGCGCCAGCAGCTTTAACGGGAGGGCCGAGACCGGGGAGCTGTTTTTT. The genes are TRBV5-1 and TRBJ2-2; 8 bases align to TRBD2. The germline V gene encodes CDR1 SGHRS and CDR2 YFSETQ. This CDR3 region has 16 residues. V lost 2 bases, J lost 5 bases, and 8 bases stayed unmatched.

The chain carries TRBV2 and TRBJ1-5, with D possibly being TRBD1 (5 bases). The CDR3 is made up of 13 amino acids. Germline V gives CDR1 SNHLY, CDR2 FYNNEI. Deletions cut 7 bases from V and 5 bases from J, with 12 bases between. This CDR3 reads CASKGRLDQPQHF. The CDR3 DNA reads TGTGCCAGCAAGGGGAGGCTTGATCAGCCCCAGCATTTT.

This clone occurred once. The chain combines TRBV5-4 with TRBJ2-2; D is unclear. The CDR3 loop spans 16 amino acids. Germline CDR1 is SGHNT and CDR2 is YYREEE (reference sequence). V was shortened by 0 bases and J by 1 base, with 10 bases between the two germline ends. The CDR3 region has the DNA TGTGCCAGCAGCTTGGACCGTCCGGGGAACACCGGGGAGCTGTTTTTT. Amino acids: CASSLDRPGNTGELFF. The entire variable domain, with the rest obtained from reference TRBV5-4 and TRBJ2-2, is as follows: ETGVTQSPTHLIKTRGQQVTLRCSSQSGHNTVSWYQQALGQGPQFIFQYYREEENGRGNFPPRFSGLQFPNYSSELNVNALELDDSALYLCASSLDRPGNTGELFFGEGSRLTVL.

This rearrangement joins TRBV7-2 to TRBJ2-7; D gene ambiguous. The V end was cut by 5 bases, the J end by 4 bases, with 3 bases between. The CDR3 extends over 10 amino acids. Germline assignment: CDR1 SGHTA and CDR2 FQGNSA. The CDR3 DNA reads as TGTGCCAGCAGCCGTTACGAGCAGTACTTC. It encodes CASSRYEQYF.

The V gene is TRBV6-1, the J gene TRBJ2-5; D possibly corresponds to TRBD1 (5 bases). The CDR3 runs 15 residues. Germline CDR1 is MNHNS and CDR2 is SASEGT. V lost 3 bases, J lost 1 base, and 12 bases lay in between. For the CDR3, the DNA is TGTGCCAGCAGTGAGTCTACAGGTAGCCAAGAGACCCAGTACTTC. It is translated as CASSESTGSQETQYF.

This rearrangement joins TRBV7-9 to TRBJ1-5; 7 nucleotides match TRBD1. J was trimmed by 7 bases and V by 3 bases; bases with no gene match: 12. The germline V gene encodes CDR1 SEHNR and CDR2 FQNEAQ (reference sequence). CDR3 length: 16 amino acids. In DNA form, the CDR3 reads TGTGCCAGCAGCTTCCCGGGACAGTTGGGGCGGCAGCCCCAGCATTTT. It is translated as CASSFPGQLGRQPQHF.

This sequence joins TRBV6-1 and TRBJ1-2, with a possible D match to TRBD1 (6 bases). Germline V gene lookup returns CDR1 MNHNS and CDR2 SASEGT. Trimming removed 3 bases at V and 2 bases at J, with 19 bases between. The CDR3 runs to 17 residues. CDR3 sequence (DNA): TGTGCCAGCAGTGACATCACCGGGGCGACAGGCAACTATGGCTACACCTTC. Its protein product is CASSDITGATGNYGYTF.

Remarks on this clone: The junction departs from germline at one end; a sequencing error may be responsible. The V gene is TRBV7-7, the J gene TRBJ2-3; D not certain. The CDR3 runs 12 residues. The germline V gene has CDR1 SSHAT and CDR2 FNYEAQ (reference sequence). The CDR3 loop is CASSDSSNTQYF. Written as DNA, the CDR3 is TGTGCTAGCAGCGACTCCTCGAATACGCAGTATTTT.

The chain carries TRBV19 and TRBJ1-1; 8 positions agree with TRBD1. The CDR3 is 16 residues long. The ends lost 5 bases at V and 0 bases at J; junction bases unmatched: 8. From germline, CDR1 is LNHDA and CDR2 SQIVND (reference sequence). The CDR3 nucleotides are TGTGCCAGTAGTCAGGCAGGGGGCGGGTTGAACACTGAAGCTTTCTTT. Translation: CASSQAGGGLNTEAFF.

CDR3 DNA sequence: TGTGCCAGCGGGATCGCTAGCGGTCCCTACGAGCAGTACTTC. Translated: CASGIASGPYEQYF. The V call is TRBV6-5, the J call TRBJ2-7; 7 positions agree with TRBD2. Germline assignment: CDR1 MNHEY and CDR2 SVGAGI. The ends lost 8 bases at V and 2 bases at J; junction bases unmatched: 9. This CDR3 is built from 14 residues.

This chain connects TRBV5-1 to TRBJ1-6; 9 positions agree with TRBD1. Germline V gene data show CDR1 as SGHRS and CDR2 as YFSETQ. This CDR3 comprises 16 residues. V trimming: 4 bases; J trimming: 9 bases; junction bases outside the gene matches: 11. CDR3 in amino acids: CASSQRQGEGGSPLHF. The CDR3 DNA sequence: TGCGCCAGCAGCCAGAGACAGGGGGAAGGAGGTTCACCCCTCCACTTT.

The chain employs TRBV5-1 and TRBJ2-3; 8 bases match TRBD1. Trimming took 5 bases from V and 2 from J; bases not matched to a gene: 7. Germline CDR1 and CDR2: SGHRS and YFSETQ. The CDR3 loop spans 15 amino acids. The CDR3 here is CASSAGGRLTDTQYF. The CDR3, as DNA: TGCGCCAGCAGTGCAGGGGGCCGCCTCACAGATACGCAGTATTTT.